This passage covers 3 T cell receptor beta chains from one sample sequenced in a study of metastatic and nonmetastatic thyroid tumors. TCRdb re-analyzed the PCR reads using MiXCR. The data contain about 40,000 clones, about a sixth of them singletons. Patients underwent thyroid surgery, and none had received any treatment before it. The sequencing sample was made of tumor tissue. The receptors stem from a female donor with papillary thyroid cancer or a benign thyroid nodule (not recorded which). Some clones in this sample may be carry-over from other donors' samples.

This clone was picked up many times. The genes are TRBV6-8 and TRBJ2-1; the D gene could be TRBD1 or TRBD2 (6 bases each). Germline V lookup: CDR1 MNHGY, CDR2 SAAAGT. V was clipped by 6 bases and J by 6 bases, with 21 bases between them. The CDR3 contains 16 residues. The CDR3 here is CASSLLGRGRGNEQFF. DNA for the CDR3: TGTGCCAGCAGCCTTCTCGGTCGGGGGCGAGGCAATGAGCAGTTCTTC.

V and J are TRBV20-1 and TRBJ2-7, with TRBD2 matching 10 bases. The CDR3 spans 16 residues. Germline CDR1 is DFQATT and CDR2 is SNEGSKA (reference sequence). Trimming removed 2 bases from V and 0 bases from J; junction bases left unmatched: 7. CDR3 bases: TGCAGTGCTAGACCCCCTAGCGGGGGTCTCTCCTACGAGCAGTACTTC. This encodes CSARPPSGGLSYEQYF.

The chain recombines TRBV19 with TRBJ1-1, with TRBD1 identical over 8 bases. The V gene's germline CDR1 is LNHDA and CDR2 SQIVND (reference sequence). The CDR3 covers 14 residues. The V gene end was trimmed by 8 bases and the J gene end by 2 bases; junction bases not matched to a gene: 7. The CDR3 region is CASRGRGLNTEAFF. CDR3 coding DNA: TGTGCCAGTCGGGGCAGGGGGCTAAACACTGAAGCTTTCTTT. The whole variable domain, remainder taken from reference TRBV19 and TRBJ1-1, is DGGITQSPKYLFRKEGQNVTLSCEQNLNHDAMYWYRQDPGQGLRLIYYSQIVNDFQKGDIAEGYSVSREKKESFPLTVTSAQKNPTAFYLCASRGRGLNTEAFFGQGTRLTVV.